This record looks at one T cell receptor beta chain sequence and its context. Some clones are missing from TCRdb's copy, which holds only in-frame ones; the method was immunoSEQ multiplex PCR. The sample carries under 250,000 clones, about 87% recorded once. The length of the CDR3 is 15 residues. V shed 1 base, J shed 5 bases, and the junction held 7 bases outside the gene matches. Per the germline V gene, CDR1 is SGHNT and CDR2 is YYREEE (reference sequence). The sample belongs to a study of blood T cell repertoires in COVID-19. On the study more broadly: The study drew acute and convalescent COVID-19 samples from the United States, Italy and Spain.

Enrolled during active infection, Seattle patients were then followed longitudinally. The sequencing input was peripheral blood. The receptor comes from a man aged 25-45 years with COVID-19, enrolled during active disease. The rearrangement uses TRBV5-4 and TRBJ2-5; TRBD2 agrees at 8 bases. The CDR3 nucleotides read TGTGCCAGCAGCTTGCAACTAGCGGTCTCCGAGACCCAGTACTTC. Encoded protein: CASSLQLAVSETQYF. Full variable domain (remainder filled in from reference TRBV5-4 and TRBJ2-5): ETGVTQSPTHLIKTRGQQVTLRCSSQSGHNTVSWYQQALGQGPQFIFQYYREEENGRGNFPPRFSGLQFPNYSSELNVNALELDDSALYLCASSLQLAVSETQYFGPGTRLLVL.